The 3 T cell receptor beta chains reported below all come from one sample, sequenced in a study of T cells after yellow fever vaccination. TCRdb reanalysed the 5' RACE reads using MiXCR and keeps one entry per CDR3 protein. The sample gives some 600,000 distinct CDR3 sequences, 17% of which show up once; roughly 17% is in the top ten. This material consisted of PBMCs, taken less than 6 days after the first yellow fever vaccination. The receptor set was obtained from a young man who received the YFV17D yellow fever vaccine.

The CDR3 spells CASSLTSRQETQYF. CDR3 in DNA: TGTGCCAGCAGCCTGACTAGCCGCCAAGAGACCCAGTACTTC. V is TRBV7-9 and J is TRBJ2-5; 7 nucleotides align to TRBD2. The V gene's germline CDR1 is SEHNR and CDR2 FQNEAQ (reference sequence). The CDR3 totals 14 residues. Trimming removed 5 bases from V and 1 base from J; junction bases left unmatched: 4.

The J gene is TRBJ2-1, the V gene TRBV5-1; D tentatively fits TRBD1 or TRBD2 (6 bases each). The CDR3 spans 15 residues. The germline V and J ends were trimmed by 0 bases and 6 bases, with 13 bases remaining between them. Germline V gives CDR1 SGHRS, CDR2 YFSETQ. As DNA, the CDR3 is TGCGCCAGCAGCTTGGCCGGGGGCTTGTCCAATGAGCAGTTCTTC. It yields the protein CASSLAGGLSNEQFF.

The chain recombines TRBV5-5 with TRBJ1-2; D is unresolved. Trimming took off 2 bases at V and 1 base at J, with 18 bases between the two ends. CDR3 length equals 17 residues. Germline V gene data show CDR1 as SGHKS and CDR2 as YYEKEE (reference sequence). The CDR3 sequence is CASSFSSGSGYNYGYTF. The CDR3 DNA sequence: TGTGCCAGCAGCTTCTCTTCAGGCAGTGGCTATAACTATGGCTACACCTTC. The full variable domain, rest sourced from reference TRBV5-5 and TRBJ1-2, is DAGVTQSPTHLIKTRGQQVTLRCSPISGHKSVSWYQQVLGQGPQFIFQYYEKEERGRGNFPDRFSARQFPNYSSELNVNALLLGDSALYLCASSFSSGSGYNYGYTFGSGTRLTVV.